These 5 T cell receptor beta chains were all obtained from the same sample, sequenced in a study of blood T cell repertoires in COVID-19 (dated by TCRdb to 2018 to 2020). The receptor library was made with the immunoSEQ multiplex PCR assay. Imported from immuneACCESS, the table was reduced by TCRdb to in-frame sequences with V and J called. These copies leave out some clones; in studies compared against another copy, an unresolved V gene accounts for under half, and the cause of the remainder is not known. The sample profile shows about 25,000 clones; less than 90% of them were found once. Over 4% of the sample lies in the top ten. Sequenced sample: peripheral blood. These receptors came from a man between 65 and 85 years old with active COVID-19.

The chain combines TRBV11-2 with TRBJ2-3; TRBD2 matches at 13 bases. The germline V gene has CDR1 SGHAT and CDR2 FQNNGV. This CDR3 contains 19 residues. After removal of 1 base from V and 2 bases from J, the junction contained 9 bases not matched to a gene. The DNA of the CDR3 is TGTGCCAGCAGCTTAGCCCCCGGACTAGCGGGGGACCTCACAGATACGCAGTATTTT. It codes for CASSLAPGLAGDLTDTQYF.

The V and J genes are TRBV15 and TRBJ1-2, with 7 nucleotides matching TRBD1. In germline, CDR1 is LNHNV, CDR2 YYDKDF (reference sequence). The CDR3 sequence is 15 residues long. J lost 8 bases, V lost 0 bases, and 9 bases had no gene match. CDR3 sequence (DNA): TGTGCCACCAGCAGAGATAGGGACAGATCGGGAGGCTACACCTTC. Residues: CATSRDRDRSGGYTF.

V gene TRBV19 combines with J gene TRBJ1-1, with 8 bases fitting TRBD1. Germline lookup yields CDR1 LNHDA and CDR2 SQIVND (reference sequence). With 2 bases clipped from V and 3 bases from J, the junction kept 8 bases outside the gene matches. The CDR3 runs 16 residues. CDR3 DNA: TGTGCCAGTAGTATAACCAACAGGGGGAGGGACACTGAAGCTTTCTTT. It encodes CASSITNRGRDTEAFF.

The chain recombines TRBV3-1 (or the pseudogene TRBV3-2) with TRBJ2-1; TRBD2 aligns across 12 bases. The CDR3 runs 19 residues. Germline CDR1 LGHDT, CDR2 YNNKEL (reference sequence). The junction had 11 bases not matched to a gene; V was cut back by 0 bases and J by 5 bases. The DNA for the CDR3 is TGTGCCAGCAGCCAAGACTTCCCACTAGCGGGGGGTCAAAACAATGAGCAGTTCTTC. Translated, it gives CASSQDFPLAGGQNNEQFF.

The chain has TRBV3-1 (or the pseudogene TRBV3-2) and TRBJ1-2; D possibly corresponds to TRBD1 (5 bases). Trimming took off 0 bases at V and 8 bases at J, with 13 bases between the two ends. Germline V gene data show CDR1 as LGHDT and CDR2 as YNNKEL (reference sequence). There are 14 residues in the CDR3. The CDR3 protein is CASSQEAQGSGYTF. CDR3 bases: TGTGCCAGCAGCCAAGAGGCGCAGGGTTCGGGCTACACCTTC.